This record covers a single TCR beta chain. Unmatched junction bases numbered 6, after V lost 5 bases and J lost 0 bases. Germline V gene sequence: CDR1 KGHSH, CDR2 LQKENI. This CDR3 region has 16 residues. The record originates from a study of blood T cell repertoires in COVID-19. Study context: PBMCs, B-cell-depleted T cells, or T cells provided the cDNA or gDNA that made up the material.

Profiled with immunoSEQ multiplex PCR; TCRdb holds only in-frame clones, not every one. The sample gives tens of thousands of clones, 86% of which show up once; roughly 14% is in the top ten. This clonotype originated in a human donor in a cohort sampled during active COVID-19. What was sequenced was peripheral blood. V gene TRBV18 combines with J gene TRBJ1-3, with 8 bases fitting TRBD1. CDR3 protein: CASSSTGGTSGNTIYF. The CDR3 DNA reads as TGTGCCAGCTCATCCACAGGGGGAACCTCTGGAAACACCATATATTTT.